This T cell receptor beta chain was identified during a study of T cell responses to AZD1222 COVID-19 vaccine (dated by TCRdb to about 2021). Study-level background: A total of about 230 trial participants underwent TCR sequencing, of whom 207 received two doses of AZD1222 and about 25 received two doses of the MenACWY control vaccine. Trial participants were enrolled into age subgroups of 18-55, 56-69 and 70-plus years, which contained roughly 140, 27 and 60 TCR-sequenced participants, respectively. Broader findings and caveats from the paper: Nearly half of unique spike-specific TCRs reportedly recognized epitopes outside regions mutated in the B.1.351 and B.1.1.7 variants. No day 14 peak-response samples were available, so repertoires were characterized only after the peak T cell response. Most participants were white British and females outnumbered males, and the authors suggested that clonal diversity may have been underestimated. In the small 56-69-year group, the increase in depth fell short of significance, most likely because of low power. Conclusions about previously exposed vaccinees were limited because only a handful of AZD1222 recipients were SARS-CoV-2 seropositive at baseline. CD4 TCRs associated with the vaccine covered the entire spike protein, and the dominant responses were in regions 160-218 and 743-854. A significant rise in spike-specific TCR breadth and depth was observed after two AZD1222 doses relative to day 0 and relative to MenACWY recipients.

The time point label here, explained by the study, means: about 28 days (+/-7) after the second vaccine dose. What this sample's treatment or condition label stands for: meningococcal conjugate vaccine given as trial control. Vaccinee samples came from UK trials COV001 and COV002, including a single-blind randomized controlled phase 2/3 trial of AZD1222 (ChAdOx1 nCoV-19) in healthy adults. For TCRbeta chain sequencing, PBMC samples from trial participants were taken at day 0 and at day 28 after the second dose. According to the germline V gene, CDR1 reads SGHVS and CDR2 reads FQNEAQ. The germline ends are 4 bases apart after V is trimmed by 1 base and J by 6 bases. Spanning cysteine to phenylalanine, the CDR3 consists of 12 amino acids. Only CDR3 DNA is held: 36 bases, read in frame from base 1. Notes on this clone: Its antigen is still unknown. No base quality values were provided; no much bigger clone lies one nucleotide off.

The CDR3 regions of human TCRbeta chains were subjected to immunosequencing. In the paper's pipeline: Repertoire TCRs were checked for matches against a reference library of SARS-CoV-2-specific TCRs that had been generated using the MIRA antigen-specificity platform. Breadth was defined as the fraction of unique TCRs that were SARS-CoV-2-associated. Depth was defined as the fraction of total T cells that were SARS-CoV-2-associated. Using the MIRA data, each spike-specific TCR was assigned both to the spike region to which the TCR was reactive and to a CD4 or CD8 class. Log10-transformed breadth and depth values were compared by one-way ANOVA with Sidak's multiple comparisons tests. TCRdb stores this immuneACCESS table with in-frame sequences only. Part of the clones is absent; in the studies checked, under half of the shortfall reflects unresolved V genes, and no reason is known for the rest. V and J calls plus clone size are reproduced from that table; the DNA served to infer D and trimming. For this sample the table gives over 200,000 clones, of which roughly 94% were detected only once. The ten largest clones capture around 1.8% of the sample.

Source: peripheral blood, taken 28 days after the second dose of the MenACWY control vaccine. Here the chain combines TRBV7-8 and TRBJ2-1, with no confident D gene call. This clonotype was obtained from an adult who received the MenACWY meningococcal vaccine as a control. This receptor carries the CDR3 CASSLVGNEQFF. The nucleotides are TGTGCCAGCAGCTTAGTAGGCAATGAGCAGTTCTTC. Here the CDR3 is joined to the reference TRBV7-8 and TRBJ2-1 genes, and the full variable domain is: GAGVSQSPRYKVAKRGQDVALRCDPISGHVSLFWYQQALGQGPEFLTYFQNEAQLDKSGLPSDRFFAERPEGSVSTLKIQRTQQEDSAVYLCASSLVGNEQFFGPGTRLTVL.